This T cell receptor (beta chain) was captured by sequencing in a study of spatial heterogeneity in lung cancer. On the study more broadly: Tumor-region counts of TCR transcripts tracked strongly with a T cell module score from matched bulk RNA-seq.

V was trimmed by 0 bases and J by 7 bases, leaving 12 bases between them. This CDR3 has 13 residues. Germline loops: CDR1 GTSNPN, CDR2 SVGIG (reference sequence). Every TCR cDNA molecule bore its own unique molecular identifier. TCRdb recomputed calls from the 5' RACE reads with MiXCR, one row per CDR3 protein. The table shows several hundred distinct CDR3 sequences, with 36% occurring only once. Stated time point: sample taken at primary tumor resection. The cohort: approximately 74 early-stage, untreated non-small cell lung cancer patients. Study-wide points: The study estimated approximately 7% alpha and approximately 14% beta chain coverage of tumor T cells. Expanded intratumoral alpha and beta TCR counts tracked tumor mutation counts.

Comment on this clonotype: Its cognate antigen is unknown.

The chain is built from TRBV30 and TRBJ1-2; D not resolved. The receptor comes from a female donor with early-stage non-small cell lung cancer. The source was lung tumor tissue, collected at surgery. CDR3 sequence: CAWSVLGMGGYTF. In DNA form, the CDR3 reads TGTGCCTGGAGTGTACTGGGGATGGGTGGCTACACCTTC. The full variable domain, in which reference TRBV30 and TRBJ1-2 provide the parts outside the CDR3, is SQTIHQWPATLVQPVGSPLSLECTVEGTSNPNLYWYRQAAGRGLQLLFYSVGIGQISSEVPQNLSASRPQDRQFILSSKKLLLSDSGFYLCAWSVLGMGGYTFGSGTRLTVV.